These 13 T cell receptor beta chains were sequenced from one sample in a study of somatic mutations in cytotoxic T cells in rheumatoid arthritis. Here immunoSEQ multiplex PCR was the method, and the copy in TCRdb shows in-frame clones only, minus some. The sample yields 23,000 or so clones, roughly 74% seen once. Sequencing used CD8+ T cells sorted from blood. These receptors originate from a woman in her late teens or twenties in good health.

This chain links TRBV15 with TRBJ1-4; 9 bases are a match to TRBD1. V shed 4 bases, J shed 0 bases, and the junction held 9 bases outside the gene matches. This CDR3 has 18 amino acids. Germline V CDR1 and CDR2: LNHNV, YYDKDF (reference sequence). This CDR3 reads CATSTPPGQGATNEKLFF. CDR3 DNA: TGTGCCACCAGCACACCCCCGGGACAGGGCGCAACTAATGAAAAACTGTTTTTT.

V is TRBV19 and J is TRBJ2-1, with D unresolved. This CDR3 is 15 amino acids long. Trimming took off 9 bases at V and 7 bases at J, with 22 bases between the two ends. Germline loops: CDR1 LNHDA, CDR2 SQIVND (reference sequence). The DNA for the CDR3 is TGTGCCAGCCTCAGTGCGGACGGCTTAGGAAATGAGCAGTTCTTC. Translating gives CASLSADGLGNEQFF.

The V and J genes are TRBV5-1 and TRBJ2-7; D not resolved. Trimming cost V 8 bases and J 4 bases, with 10 bases left between them. The CDR3 has 11 amino acids. Germline V lookup: CDR1 SGHRS, CDR2 YFSETQ. The CDR3 nucleotides are TGCGCCAGTTCGGATGGGTACGAGCAGTACGTC. It encodes CASSDGYEQYV.

J is TRBJ1-2 and V is TRBV4-1; the D gene is possibly TRBD1 (5 bases). V shed 4 bases and J shed 5 bases, with 17 bases lying between them. The CDR3 length is 15 residues. Germline values: CDR1 MGHRA, CDR2 YSYEKL. The CDR3 DNA sequence: TGCGCCAGCAGCCTTGTATCCGGGACTCTATATGGCTACACCTTC. This encodes CASSLVSGTLYGYTF.

V usage is TRBV2 and J usage is TRBJ1-5; D unclear. The CDR3 loop spans 17 amino acids. The germline V gene has CDR1 SNHLY and CDR2 FYNNEI. The V gene lost 4 bases and the J gene lost 1 base, with 17 bases spanning the gap. This chain's CDR3 is CASSGVAGGYSNQPQHF. The CDR3 DNA follows: TGTGCCAGCAGTGGGGTCGCCGGTGGTTACAGCAATCAGCCCCAGCATTTT.

The chain is built from TRBV15 and TRBJ2-1, with 8 bases identical to TRBD2. The CDR3 spans 14 residues. V gave up 0 bases and J gave up 6 bases; unmatched junction bases: 1. Germline V gene lookup returns CDR1 LNHNV and CDR2 YYDKDF (reference sequence). The CDR3 bases are TGTGCCACCAGCAGAGAACGGGGGGGCAATGAGCAGTTCTTC. This sequence encodes CATSRERGGNEQFF.

The rearrangement links TRBV4-1 to TRBJ2-7; either TRBD1 or TRBD2 may fit D (5 bases each). Germline-derived CDR1 and CDR2 are MGHRA and YSYEKL. The V end lost 3 bases, the J end lost 0 bases, and 15 bases lay between the germline ends. The CDR3 contains 16 residues. CDR3 nucleotides: TGCGCCAGCAGCCAGACCCCGGGGCTAAGCTCCTACGAGCAGTACTTC. Its protein product is CASSQTPGLSSYEQYF.

Only one count was recorded for this clone. This chain connects TRBV28 to TRBJ2-5, with TRBD2 identical over 8 bases. The closer fit of TRBJ2-7 to the DNA end suggests the J call may be wrong. This CDR3 contains 15 residues. Per germline, CDR1 MDHEN and CDR2 SYDVKM. CDR3 sequence reads: CASSFGESGSYEQYF. The CDR3 coding sequence is TGTGCCAGCAGTTTTGGTGAGAGCGGGAGTTACGAGCAGTACTTC.

The table lists this clone with a count of one. The chain joins TRBV6-1 to TRBJ1-4; D is undetermined. CDR3 length: 16 residues. CDR1 MNHNS and CDR2 SASEGT come from the germline V gene. The V end was cut by 3 bases, the J end by 0 bases, with 11 bases between. For the CDR3, the DNA is TGTGCCAGCAGTGACAGTCTATTTGCAACTAATGAAAAACTGTTTTTT. Protein: CASSDSLFATNEKLFF.

The chain employs TRBV27 and TRBJ2-5, with TRBD2 matching over 7 bases. Germline-derived CDR1 and CDR2 are MNHEY and SMNVEV (reference sequence). V was pared by 0 bases and J by 2 bases, with 3 bases of the junction left unmatched. The CDR3 runs to 15 residues. The CDR3 loop reads CASSLSGGVQETQYF. In nucleotides, the CDR3 is TGTGCCAGCAGTTTATCGGGGGGGGTACAAGAGACCCAGTACTTC.

V gene TRBV28 combines with J gene TRBJ2-7, with 9 bases aligning to TRBD2. V shed 3 bases, J shed 5 bases, and the junction held 5 bases outside the gene matches. Germline-derived CDR1 and CDR2 are MDHEN and SYDVKM. The CDR3 is 14 amino acids. The DNA for the CDR3 is TGTGCCAGCAGTTTGTTTAGCGGGAGAGACGAGCAGTACTTC. Its protein product is CASSLFSGRDEQYF.

V is TRBV6-1 and J is TRBJ2-2, with D hard to call. The germline V and J ends were trimmed by 3 bases and 5 bases, with 10 bases remaining between them. Germline V gene data show CDR1 as MNHNS and CDR2 as SASEGT. The CDR3 spans 14 residues. CDR3 DNA: TGTGCCAGCAGTGACCGTCTGGGAACCGGGGAGCTGTTTTTT. Translation gives CASSDRLGTGELFF.

The gene calls are TRBV2 and TRBJ2-2; D is unclear. The CDR3 loop spans 11 amino acids. The germline V gene has CDR1 SNHLY and CDR2 FYNNEI. V gave up 4 bases and J gave up 4 bases, with 1 base separating them. The CDR3 DNA sequence: TGTGCCAGCAGTGCCACCGGGGAGCTGTTTTTT. This codes for CASSATGELFF.